This T cell receptor (beta chain) originates from a study of identical twins. Study results and caveats: Models underestimated TCR alpha sharing (out-of-frame) in monozygotic twins. The study found excess low generation probability among twin-shared out-of-frame alpha sequences.

A universal primer site arose from template switching, and cDNA bore unique molecular identifiers. TCRdb fed the 5' RACE reads into MiXCR, producing one record per CDR3 protein. The profile shows about 700,000 distinct CDR3 sequences, over 8.5% of them singletons. A note on this clonotype: Its specificity is unknown. At one end the junction does not follow the germline gene, possibly because of a read error.

All donors comprised healthy Caucasians. CDR3 length: 15 residues. Germline assignment: CDR1 SGHRS and CDR2 YFSETQ. In addition, the sample was reused for a study of yellow fever vaccine responses in identical twins.

Sample: PBMCs. The clonotype was recovered from a young woman in good health. The chain is built from TRBV5-1 and TRBJ1-1; TRBD1 is a possible D gene (6 bases). The CDR3: CASSLAPGVNTETFF. CDR3 DNA sequence: TGCGCCAGCAGCTTGGCCCCAGGGGTGAACACTGAAACTTTCTTT.